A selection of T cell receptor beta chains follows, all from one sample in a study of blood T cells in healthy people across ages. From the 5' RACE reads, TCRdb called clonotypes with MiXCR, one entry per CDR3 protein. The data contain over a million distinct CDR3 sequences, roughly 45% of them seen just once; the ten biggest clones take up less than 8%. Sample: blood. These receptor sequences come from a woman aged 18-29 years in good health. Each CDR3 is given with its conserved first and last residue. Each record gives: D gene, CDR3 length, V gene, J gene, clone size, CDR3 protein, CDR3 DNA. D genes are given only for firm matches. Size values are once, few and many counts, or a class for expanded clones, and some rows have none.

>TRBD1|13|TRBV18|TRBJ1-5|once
CASPLDRGQPQHF
TGTGCCAGCCCCCTGGACAGGGGCCAGCCCCAGCATTTT
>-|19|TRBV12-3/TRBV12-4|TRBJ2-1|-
CASSHNGMGASSSYNEQFF
TGTGCCAGCAGTCATAACGGGATGGGGGCTTCCAGCTCCTACAATGAGCAGTTCTTC
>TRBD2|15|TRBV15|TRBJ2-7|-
CATSRTSGGANEQYF
TGTGCCACCAGCAGGACTAGCGGGGGGGCCAATGAGCAGTACTTC
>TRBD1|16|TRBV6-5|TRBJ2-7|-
CASSRPGTGQTYEQYF
TGTGCCAGCAGTAGACCCGGGACAGGGCAAACCTACGAGCAGTACTTC
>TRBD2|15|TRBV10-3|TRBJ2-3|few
CAISETTSGTPPQYF
TGTGCCATCAGTGAGACAACTAGCGGGACCCCCCCGCAGTATTTT
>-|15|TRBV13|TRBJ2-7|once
CASSSLRGPRNEQYF
TGTGCCAGCAGCTCACTAAGAGGGCCTCGGAACGAGCAGTACTTC
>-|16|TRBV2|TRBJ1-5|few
CASKGFRGRRNNPQHF
TGTGCCAGCAAGGGGTTCCGGGGGAGACGCAATAATCCCCAGCATTTT
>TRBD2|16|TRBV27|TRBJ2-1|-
CASSKGTSGGVGEQFF
TGTGCCAGCAGTAAAGGGACTAGCGGGGGGGTAGGTGAGCAGTTCTTC
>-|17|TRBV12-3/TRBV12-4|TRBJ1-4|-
CASSLIFTRGTNEKLFF
TGTGCCAGCAGCCTTATCTTTACCAGGGGAACTAATGAAAAACTGTTTTTT
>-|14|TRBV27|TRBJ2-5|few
CASSFSGHEETQYF
TGTGCCAGCAGTTTCTCTGGGCATGAAGAGACCCAGTACTTC
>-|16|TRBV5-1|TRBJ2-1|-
CASSPTGQSSYNEQFF
TGCGCCAGCAGCCCAACGGGACAAAGCTCCTACAATGAGCAGTTCTTC
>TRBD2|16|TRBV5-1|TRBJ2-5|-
CASSFPSGEWRETQYF
TGCGCCAGCAGCTTCCCTAGCGGGGAATGGAGAGAGACCCAGTACTTC
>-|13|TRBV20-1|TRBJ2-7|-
CSPYGTAYNEQYF
TGCAGTCCTTACGGGACGGCTTACAATGAGCAGTACTTC
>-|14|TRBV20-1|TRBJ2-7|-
CSARDPNRSYEQYF
TGCAGTGCTAGAGATCCTAACCGTTCCTACGAGCAGTACTTC
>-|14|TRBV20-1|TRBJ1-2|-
CTASRVGSRYGYTF
TGCACCGCGTCCCGGGTGGGGAGTAGATATGGCTACACCTTC
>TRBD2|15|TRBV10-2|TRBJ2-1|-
CASSAPLAGQGEQFF
TGCGCCAGCAGTGCTCCGCTAGCGGGGCAGGGTGAGCAGTTCTTC
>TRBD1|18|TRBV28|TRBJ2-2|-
CASSPGGRGAQNTGELFF
TGTGCCAGCAGTCCAGGGGGCCGGGGCGCGCAGAACACCGGGGAGCTGTTTTTT
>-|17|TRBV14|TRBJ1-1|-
CASSQDRAEHMNTEAFF
TGTGCCAGCAGCCAAGATCGTGCAGAACATATGAACACTGAAGCTTTCTTT
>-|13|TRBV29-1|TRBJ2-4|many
CSTYPTGSNIQYF
TGCAGCACCTACCCCACAGGGTCGAACATTCAGTACTTC
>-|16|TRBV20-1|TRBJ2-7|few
CSASWDKALWENEQYF
TGCAGTGCTAGCTGGGACAAGGCCCTTTGGGAAAACGAGCAGTACTTC
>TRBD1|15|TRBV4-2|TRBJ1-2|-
CASSQDHGQGDGYTF
TGTGCCAGCAGCCAAGATCACGGACAGGGGGACGGCTACACCTTC
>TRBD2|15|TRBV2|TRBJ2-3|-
CASSGTSRRTDTQYF
TGTGCCAGCAGTGGGACTAGCAGGCGCACAGATACGCAGTATTTT
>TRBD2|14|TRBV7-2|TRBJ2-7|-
CASSFGASGDEQYF
TGTGCCAGCAGCTTCGGGGCTAGCGGTGACGAGCAGTACTTC
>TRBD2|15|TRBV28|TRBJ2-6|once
CASSFAGAGANVLTF
TGTGCCAGCAGTTTTGCGGGGGCTGGGGCCAACGTCCTGACTTTC
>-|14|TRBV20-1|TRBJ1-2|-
CSARLADREYGYTF
TGCAGTGCTAGATTGGCGGACAGAGAGTATGGCTACACCTTC
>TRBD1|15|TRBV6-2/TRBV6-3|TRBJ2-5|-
CASSSGTGAAETQYF
TGTGCCAGCAGTTCCGGGACAGGGGCAGCAGAGACCCAGTACTTC
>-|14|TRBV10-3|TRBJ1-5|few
CAISEGQQNQPQHF
TGTGCCATCAGTGAGGGACAGCAAAATCAGCCCCAGCATTTT
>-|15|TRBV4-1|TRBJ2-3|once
CASSQQGFSTDTQYF
TGCGCCAGCAGCCAACAGGGCTTTAGCACAGATACGCAGTATTTT
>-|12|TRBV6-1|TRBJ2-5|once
CASSGAYNEQYF
TGTGCCAGCAGTGGGGCATACAATGAGCAGTACTTC
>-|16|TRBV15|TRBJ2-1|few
CATSRVRFSSYNEQFF
TGTGCCACCAGCAGAGTTCGGTTTAGCTCCTACAATGAGCAGTTCTTC
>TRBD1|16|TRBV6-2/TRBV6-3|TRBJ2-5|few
CASRNTGTGYQETQYF
TGTGCCAGCAGGAACACCGGGACAGGGTACCAAGAGACCCAGTACTTC
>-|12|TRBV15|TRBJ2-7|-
CATEDFSYEQYF
TGTGCCACCGAGGACTTCTCCTACGAGCAGTACTTC
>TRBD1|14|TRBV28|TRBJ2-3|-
CATHSQGGTDTQYF
TGTGCCACCCACTCTCAGGGGGGCACAGATACGCAGTATTTT
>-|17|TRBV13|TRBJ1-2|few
CASSPPKVGVQGYGYTF
TGTGCCAGCAGCCCCCCAAAAGTTGGGGTTCAGGGCTATGGCTACACCTTC
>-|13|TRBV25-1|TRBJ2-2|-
CASSGDAFGELFF
TGTGCCAGCAGTGGGGACGCGTTCGGGGAGCTGTTTTTT
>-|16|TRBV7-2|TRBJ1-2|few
CASSLVRWTENYGYTF
TGTGCCAGCAGCTTAGTTAGGTGGACAGAGAACTATGGCTACACCTTC
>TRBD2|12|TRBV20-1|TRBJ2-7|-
CSGEGMKREQYF
TGCAGTGGGGAGGGAATGAAACGCGAGCAGTACTTC
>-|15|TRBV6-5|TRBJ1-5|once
CASSYPTVVNQPQHF
TGTGCCAGCAGTTACCCCACCGTAGTGAATCAGCCCCAGCATTTT
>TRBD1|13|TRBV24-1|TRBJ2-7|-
CAIGQDPWNEQYF
TGTGCCATCGGACAGGATCCCTGGAATGAGCAGTACTTC
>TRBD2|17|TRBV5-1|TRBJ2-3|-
CASSTEGSGGPTDTQYF
TGCGCCAGCAGCACCGAGGGGAGCGGGGGCCCCACAGATACGCAGTATTTT
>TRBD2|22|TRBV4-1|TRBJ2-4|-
CASSQFTSGGLEAYGAKNIQYF
TGCGCCAGCAGCCAATTCACTAGCGGGGGGCTAGAAGCGTATGGGGCCAAAAACATTCAGTACTTC
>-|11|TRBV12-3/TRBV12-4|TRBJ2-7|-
CASRTNYEQYF
TGTGCCAGCAGAACAAACTACGAGCAGTACTTC
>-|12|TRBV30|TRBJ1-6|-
CAYRELNSPLHF
TGTGCCTACCGGGAACTTAATTCACCCCTCCACTTT
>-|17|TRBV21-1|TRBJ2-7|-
CASSKKSTSGILYEQYF
TGTGCCAGCAGCAAGAAGTCGACTAGCGGGATTCTGTACGAGCAGTACTTC
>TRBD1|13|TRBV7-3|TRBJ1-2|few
CASSSDRVAGYTF
TGTGCCAGCAGCTCCGACAGGGTCGCTGGCTACACCTTC
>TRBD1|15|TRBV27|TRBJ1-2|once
CASSSGQAHFYGYTF
TGTGCCAGCAGTTCGGGACAGGCTCATTTCTATGGCTACACCTTC
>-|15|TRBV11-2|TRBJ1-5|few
CASSPRGQGNQPQHF
TGTGCCAGCAGCCCCAGAGGGCAGGGCAATCAGCCCCAGCATTTT
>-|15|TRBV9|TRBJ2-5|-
CASSVKGVTQETQYF
TGTGCCAGCAGCGTAAAAGGCGTCACCCAAGAGACCCAGTACTTC
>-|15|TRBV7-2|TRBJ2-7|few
CASSFSQGGIYEQYF
TGTGCCAGCAGCTTTTCACAGGGAGGTATATACGAGCAGTACTTC
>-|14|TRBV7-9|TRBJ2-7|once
CAGTSEGHGNEQYF
TGTGCCGGCACCTCGGAGGGCCATGGCAATGAGCAGTACTTC
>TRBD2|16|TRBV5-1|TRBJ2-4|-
CASSSAGTSVKNIQYF
TGCGCCAGCAGCTCGGCCGGGACTAGCGTCAAAAACATTCAGTACTTC
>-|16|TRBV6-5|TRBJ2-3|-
CASRRGGESSTDMQYF
TGTGCCAGCCGAAGGGGTGGGGAATCTAGCACAGATATGCAGTATTTT
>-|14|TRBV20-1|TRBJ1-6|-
CSAIVWDGGSPLHF
TGCAGTGCTATCGTGTGGGACGGGGGATCACCCCTCCACTTT
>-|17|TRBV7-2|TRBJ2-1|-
CASSLGSGTSSYNEQFF
TGTGCCAGCAGCTTAGGGTCGGGGACCAGCTCCTACAATGAGCAGTTCTTC
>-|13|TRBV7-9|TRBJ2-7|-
CASRRQLGYEQYF
TGTGCCAGCAGACGACAACTAGGTTACGAGCAGTACTTC
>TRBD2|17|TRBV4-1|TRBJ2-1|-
CASSQGYSGSSYNEQFF
TGCGCCAGCAGCCAAGGGTATAGCGGGAGTTCCTACAATGAGCAGTTCTTC
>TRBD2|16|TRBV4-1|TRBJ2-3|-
CASSPSRLAGADTQYF
TGCGCCAGCAGCCCCTCCCGATTAGCGGGAGCAGATACGCAGTATTTT
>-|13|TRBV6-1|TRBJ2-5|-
CASSEATRETQYF
TGTGCCAGCAGTGAAGCAACCAGGGAGACCCAGTACTTC